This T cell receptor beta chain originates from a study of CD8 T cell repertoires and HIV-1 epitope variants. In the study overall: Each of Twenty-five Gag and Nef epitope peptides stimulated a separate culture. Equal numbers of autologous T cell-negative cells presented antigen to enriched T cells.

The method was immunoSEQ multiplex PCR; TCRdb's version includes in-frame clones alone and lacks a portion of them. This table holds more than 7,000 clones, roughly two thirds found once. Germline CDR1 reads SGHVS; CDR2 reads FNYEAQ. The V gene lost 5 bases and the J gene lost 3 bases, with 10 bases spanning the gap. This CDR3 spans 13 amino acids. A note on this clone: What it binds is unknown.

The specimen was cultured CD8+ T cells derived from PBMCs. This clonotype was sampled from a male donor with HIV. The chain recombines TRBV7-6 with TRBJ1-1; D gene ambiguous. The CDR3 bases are TGTGCCAGCAGCAAACAACGGGACACTGAAGCTTTCTTT. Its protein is CASSKQRDTEAFF.